This T cell receptor beta chain was observed in a study of regulatory T cells in long-lasting Graves disease listed by TCRdb under 2021. For the wider study: Persistent Graves' disease was defined as antithyroid drug treatment for over 5 years with persistently positive TSH receptor autoantibodies. A total of about 35 samples underwent TCR sequencing, from 13 patients with persistent Graves' disease and around 20 patients with newly diagnosed Graves' disease. Antithyroid drugs had been taken for approximately 10 years on average by persistent Graves' disease patients in the clinical cohort. Peripheral blood TCR sequencing and RNA sequencing compared persistent Graves' disease patients with newly diagnosed Graves' disease patients. The study was conducted in China and was registered as a clinical trial.

What the research found in general, with its limitations: Only peripheral blood was studied, because thyroid tissue, the primary lesion, was inaccessible. Persistent Graves' disease patients showed lower TCR Shannon entropy and fewer highly expanded clones than newly diagnosed patients, suggesting clonal expansion. Sequencing and analysis were restricted to the TCR beta chain. As a limitation, the authors acknowledged that the small sample size may reduce accuracy. More public clonotypes were shared among persistent patients (approximately 3,000) than among newly diagnosed patients (966). TRBV28, TRBJ1-2 and TRBJ2-5 were preferentially used in persistent disease, while TRBV20-1 and TRBJ2-1 were favored in newly diagnosed disease.

This specimen's time point label, interpreted: persistent/refractory GD, antithyroid drugs over 5 years with positive TRAb. RNA was extracted from PBMCs in TRIzol for both TCR sequencing and RNA sequencing. The diagnosis of Graves' disease was made according to American Thyroid Association guidelines. Recruitment of patients was carried out at an endocrinology department in Xi'an, China. Each patient gave 7 to 9.5 milliliters of peripheral blood, collected in an EDTA anticoagulant tube. PBMCs were isolated by Ficoll Paque Plus density gradient separation without further T cell sorting. An Agilent 2100 Bioanalyzer and agarose gel were used to check RNA quality, while a NanoDrop 2000 measured RNA concentration. Looking up the germline V gene yields CDR1 MNHEY and CDR2 SVGAGI. Between the V and J ends, shortened by 2 bases and 6 bases respectively, the junction contains 11 bases. Inclusive of the bounding cysteine and phenylalanine, the CDR3 is 13 residues long. The entry retains the CDR3 DNA only, 39 bases that are in frame from base 1.

Libraries were prepared through multiplex PCR. The sequencing machine was an Illumina HiSeq 4000. TCR beta libraries were built with iRepertoire HTBI primers and Arm-PCR amplification of CDR3 regions. PCR products were gel purified before sequencing. As for the original processing: Gene usage analysis of CDR3 amino acid clonotypes relied on the roughly 60 TRBV and around 14 TRBJ segments identified across samples. Filtered high-quality paired reads were merged into contigs using COPE and FqMerger. BLAST was used to align contigs to the IMGT TRBV, TRBD and TRBJ reference genes, and CDR3 was defined following IMGT. Any clonotype with a frequency above 0.1% was classified as a highly expanded clone. Shannon entropy served as the measure of repertoire diversity, while the Gini coefficient captured V-J evenness. Public clonotypes were defined as clonotypes shared by more than one individual. TCRdb ran its own pipeline on the public reads, namely fastp trimming at Q25 and MiXCR clone calling, and kept in-frame beta chains. CDR3 protein duplicates are merged, each entry listing the most common genes and DNA. These V and J calls are TCRdb output, not the study's own analysis. The table for this sample lists 600,000 to 850,000 distinct CDR3 sequences; 25% to 30% of them were counted only once. Roughly 40% of the sample lies in the top ten.

In regard to this clonotype: No antigen is known for it. The input lacks base qualities; no much larger clone sits a single base away.

The rearrangement joined TRBV6-5 to TRBJ2-7; TRBD2 is perhaps the D gene, given 5 matching bases. The source was peripheral blood mononuclear cells (PBMCs), collected when the disease was refractory, from a patient treated with antithyroid drugs. This clonotype was sampled from a female donor with Graves disease. The sequenced DNA: TGTGCCAGCAGTTACGTGGACTTCGCCGAGCAGTACTTC. Its protein reads: CASSYVDFAEQYF.